The clone carrying this T cell receptor (beta chain) is categorized as medium-sized. Antigen unknown. Treg sorting used a CD4+CD25+CD127-/low gate. V was shortened by 6 bases and J by 4 bases, with 9 bases between the two germline ends. CDR3 size: 12 residues. Amplification of TRBV12-4/TRBJ1-2 clonotypes used adaptor-ligated barcode primers. TCRdb re-called the multiplex PCR reads through MiXCR, storing one row per CDR3 protein. The data hold 950 to 1,200 distinct CDR3 sequences, with less than 3% observed a single time. Notes on the study in general: Tumor memory CD4+ T cell TCR gene usage clustered with blood and lymph node memory CD4+ cells and lymph node naive CD4+ cells. Tumor-infiltrating Treg TCR alpha and beta sequences overlapped most with tumor naive CD4+ T cells, then blood naive.

What was sequenced was Tregs sorted from blood. This TCR came from a female donor with breast cancer. The gene calls are TRBV12-3 or TRBV12-4 and TRBJ1-2; D not certain. The CDR3 DNA sequence: TGTGCCAGCAGCCCTGAATTCTATGGCTACACCTTC. It encodes CASSPEFYGYTF.